This TCR beta chain was documented in a study of T-cell memory formation after mild COVID-19. Of note for this clonotype: Its target is not known.

The germline gives CDR1 LNHDA, CDR2 SQIVND (reference sequence). The V and J ends lost 10 bases and 5 bases respectively, with 19 bases between them. This CDR3 comprises 14 residues. Notes on the study in general: Later expanders leaned toward CD4+, whereas clones contracting from day 15 to 85 were balanced CD4/CD8.

Each CDR3 protein is one row after TCRdb ran MiXCR on the 5' RACE reads. The table includes around 510,000 distinct CDR3 sequences, about 20% detected once. This TCR came from an adult woman who had mild COVID-19 (a few samples of this study predate the infection). Cell type and time point are not known. The sequenced sample was PBMCs or a T cell subset sorted from them (not recorded which). This chain links TRBV19 with TRBJ2-3, with D perhaps TRBD1 or TRBD2 (5 bases each). CDR3 protein: CAKPRDGAVDTQYF. In DNA, the CDR3 is TGTGCCAAACCTCGGGACGGGGCGGTAGATACGCAGTATTTT.